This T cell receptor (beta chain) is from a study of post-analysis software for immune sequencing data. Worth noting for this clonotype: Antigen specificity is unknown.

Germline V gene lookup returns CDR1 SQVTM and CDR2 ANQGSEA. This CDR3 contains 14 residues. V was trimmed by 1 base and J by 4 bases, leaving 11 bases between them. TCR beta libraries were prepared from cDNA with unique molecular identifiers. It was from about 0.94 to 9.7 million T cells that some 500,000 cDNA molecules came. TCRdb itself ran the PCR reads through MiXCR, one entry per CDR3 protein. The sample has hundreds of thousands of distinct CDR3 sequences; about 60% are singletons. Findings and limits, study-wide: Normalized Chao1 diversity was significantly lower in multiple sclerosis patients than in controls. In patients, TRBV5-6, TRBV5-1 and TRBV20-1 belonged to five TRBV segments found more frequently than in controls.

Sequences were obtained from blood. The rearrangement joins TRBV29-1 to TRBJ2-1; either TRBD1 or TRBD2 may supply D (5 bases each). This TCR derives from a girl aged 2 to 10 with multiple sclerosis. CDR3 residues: CSVEGGSGYNEQFF. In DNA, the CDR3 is TGCAGCGTTGAAGGGGGGAGTGGGTACAATGAGCAGTTCTTC.